The subject of this entry is one T cell receptor (beta chain). The sample originates from a study of PD-1 blockade in mismatch repair-deficient tumors. TCRdb's table, derived via immunoSEQ multiplex PCR, lists solely in-frame clones and lacks some. Here the sample spans about 63,000 clones, approximately 88% being singletons. The receptor's source is an adult with mismatch repair-deficient cancer. The source was peripheral blood, collected 52 weeks after starting pembrolizumab.

CDR3 amino acids: CSARDAKTQYF. The CDR3 nucleotides read TGCAGCGCCCGGGACGCAAAGACCCAGTACTTC. The V and J genes are TRBV29-1 and TRBJ2-5, with D possibly called TRBD1 or TRBD2 (5 bases each). Germline loops: CDR1 SQVTM, CDR2 ANQGSEA. V was trimmed by 7 bases and J by 6 bases, leaving 12 bases between them. The CDR3 runs 11 residues.